These T cell receptor beta chains were read from a single sample in a study of immune characterization of retroperitoneal liposarcoma. Using its own MiXCR run on the PCR reads, TCRdb lists one record per CDR3 protein. Of 9,500 to 12,000 distinct CDR3 sequences in the sample, about a quarter were seen once. Sequences were obtained from tumor tissue. These receptors came from a female donor with retroperitoneal liposarcoma. Both conserved end residues are part of each CDR3. The D gene is left open where the match is weak. The listing skips clone size in some rows; elsewhere it reads once, few, many or a size class.

>TRBD2|TRBJ2-3|-|TRBV24-1
CATSDLTGLNTDTQYF
TGTGCCACCAGTGACTTGACGGGACTAAACACAGATACGCAGTATTTT
>TRBD1|TRBJ2-7|large|TRBV27
CASIGTVSYEQYF
TGTGCCAGCATCGGGACAGTCTCCTACGAGCAGTACTTC
>-|TRBJ2-5|many|TRBV7-9
CASSLAHRPERNEQYF
TGTGCCAGCAGCTTAGCCCATCGACCCGAGAGGAATGAGCAGTACTTC
>-|TRBJ2-3|many|TRBV6-1
CASANPRGGKDTQYF
TGTGCCAGCGCTAACCCCCGCGGTGGGAAAGATACGCAGTATTTT
>TRBD1|TRBJ2-4|medium-sized|TRBV7-6
CASSLGRTGSSKNIQYF
TGTGCCAGCAGCTTGGGGAGGACAGGGTCATCCAAAAACATTCAGTACTTC
>-|TRBJ2-6|-|TRBV6-1
CASSIGTF
TGTGCCAGCAGTATCGGGACTTTC
>-|TRBJ2-1|-|TRBV4-1
CASSQDPGYHNEQFF
TGCGCCAGCAGCCAAGATCCGGGGTACCACAATGAGCAGTTCTTC
>-|TRBJ2-7|few|TRBV12-3/TRBV12-4
CASSFGDSYEQYF
TGTGCCAGCAGTTTTGGGGACTCCTACGAGCAGTACTTC
>-|TRBJ2-7|-|TRBV6-1
CASSYNGLQGKTFYEQYF
TGTGCCAGCAGCTATAATGGTCTTCAGGGAAAAACTTTCTACGAGCAGTACTTC
>TRBD1|TRBJ2-7|medium-sized|TRBV6-1
CASKVGQGQPYEQYF
TGTGCCAGCAAAGTCGGACAGGGACAACCTTACGAGCAGTACTTC
>-|TRBJ1-5|-|TRBV18
CASSPGRGNQPQHF
TGTGCCAGCTCACCTGGCAGGGGCAATCAGCCCCAGCATTTT
>TRBD1|TRBJ1-1|many|TRBV7-2
CASHRQGGTEAFF
TGTGCCTCCCATCGACAGGGGGGTACTGAAGCTTTCTTT
>-|TRBJ2-1|few|TRBV12-5
CASALGSSYEQFF
TGTGCTAGCGCCCTAGGCAGCTCCTACGAGCAGTTCTTC
>TRBD1|TRBJ2-1|few|TRBV6-1
CASSTRQGGYNEQFF
TGTGCCAGCAGTACTCGACAGGGGGGCTACAATGAGCAGTTCTTC
>TRBD1|TRBJ1-1|-|TRBV11-2
CASSKRTGGAFVGFF
TGTGCCAGCAGCAAGCGGACAGGGGGCGCTTTCGTAGGTTTCTTT
>-|TRBJ2-3|large|TRBV6-1
CASSEAQGWGTDTQYF
TGTGCCAGCAGTGAAGCACAGGGATGGGGCACAGATACGCAGTATTTT
>-|TRBJ2-7|-|TRBV6-5
CASREGYGGLNYEQYF
TGTGCCAGCAGGGAGGGGTACGGGGGCCTAAACTACGAGCAGTACTTC
>TRBD1|TRBJ2-1|many|TRBV6-1
CASSETRTGEQFF
TGTGCCAGCAGTGAAACCCGGACAGGGGAGCAGTTCTTC
>-|TRBJ2-3|few|TRBV7-3
CASSLGVDTQYF
TGTGCCAGCAGCTTAGGGGTAGATACGCAGTATTTT
>-|TRBJ2-3|medium-sized|TRBV6-1
CASSRDITDTQYF
TGTGCCAGCAGCCGGGATATCACAGATACGCAGTATTTT
>-|TRBJ1-5|-|TRBV6-8
CASNTNQDLAQHF
TGTGCCAGCAATACAAATCAGGATTTAGCCCAGCATTTT
>TRBD2|TRBJ2-1|many|TRBV5-5
CASSPGLAGAYNEQFF
TGTGCCAGCAGCCCCGGACTAGCGGGGGCCTACAATGAGCAGTTCTTC
>-|TRBJ2-1|few|TRBV7-2
CASSLDSGVETQFF
TGTGCCAGCAGCTTAGATTCAGGGGTAGAGACCCAGTTCTTC
>-|TRBJ2-5|many|TRBV7-2
CASSFTQGNNEQYF
TGTGCCAGCAGCTTTACACAGGGAAACAATGAGCAGTACTTC
>-|TRBJ2-1|few|TRBV11-3
CASSSGLGGEQFF
TGTGCCAGCAGCTCGGGGCTCGGTGGTGAGCAGTTCTTC
>TRBD2|TRBJ2-1|few|TRBV7-8
CASSSGRRQRGPQETQFF
TGTGCCAGCAGCTCCGGCCGCCGTCAGCGGGGTCCGCAAGAGACCCAGTTCTTC